This passage covers 5 T cell receptor beta chains from one sample sequenced in a study of T cell responses to AZD1222 COVID-19 vaccine. TCRdb keeps only in-frame clones here, not all; method: immunoSEQ multiplex PCR. The sample contains about 120,000 clones, about 80% of which appear only once. The source material was peripheral blood, sampled on day 0 of AZD1222 vaccination. These TCRs come from an adult in good health.

The rearrangement uses TRBV28 and TRBJ2-4; the match to TRBD1 covers 8 bases. Looked up from germline, CDR1 is MDHEN and CDR2 is SYDVKM. The CDR3 has 15 residues. V trimming: 3 bases; J trimming: 4 bases; junction bases outside the gene matches: 5. CDR3 DNA: TGTGCCAGCAGTTTTCCCACAGGGGGGAAAAACATTCAGTACTTC. As protein: CASSFPTGGKNIQYF.

The chain couples TRBV3-1 (or the pseudogene TRBV3-2) to TRBJ1-2, with D maybe TRBD1 (5 bases). V was cut by 1 base and J by 12 bases, with 12 bases left in between. The CDR3 loop spans 12 amino acids. Germline CDR1 reads LGHDT; CDR2 reads YNNKEL (reference sequence). In DNA, the CDR3 is TGTGCCAGCAGCCAAGTACGGGGCAGTCACACCTTC. It yields the protein CASSQVRGSHTF.

The chain is built from TRBV20-1 and TRBJ2-7; 9 nucleotides match TRBD2. J was trimmed by 3 bases and V by 3 bases; bases with no gene match: 9. The germline gives CDR1 DFQATT, CDR2 SNEGSKA (reference sequence). This CDR3 comprises 15 residues. CDR3 nucleotide sequence: TGCAGTGCTAGTTCCTCGACTAGCGGTGGCTACGAGCAGTACTTC. Its translation: CSASSSTSGGYEQYF.

The J gene is TRBJ1-2, the V gene TRBV6-5, with 9 bases matching TRBD1. CDR3 length: 16 amino acids. V dropped 2 bases and J dropped 4; count of bases not matched to a gene: 8. CDR1 is MNHEY, CDR2 SVGAGI, per germline. CDR3 nucleotide sequence: TGTGCCAGCAGTTACACTCGAACAGGGGGCGCCTATGGCTACACCTTC. Translating gives CASSYTRTGGAYGYTF.

The J gene is TRBJ2-3, the V gene TRBV5-4; tentative D call: TRBD2 (5 bases). The CDR3 has 14 residues. Per the germline V gene, CDR1 is SGHNT and CDR2 is YYREEE (reference sequence). The ends were cut back, 7 bases at V and 1 base at J, with 13 bases in the middle. In nucleotides, the CDR3 is TGTGCCAGCGGGGTGAGAGCGGGCACAGATACGCAGTATTTT. Residues: CASGVRAGTDTQYF.